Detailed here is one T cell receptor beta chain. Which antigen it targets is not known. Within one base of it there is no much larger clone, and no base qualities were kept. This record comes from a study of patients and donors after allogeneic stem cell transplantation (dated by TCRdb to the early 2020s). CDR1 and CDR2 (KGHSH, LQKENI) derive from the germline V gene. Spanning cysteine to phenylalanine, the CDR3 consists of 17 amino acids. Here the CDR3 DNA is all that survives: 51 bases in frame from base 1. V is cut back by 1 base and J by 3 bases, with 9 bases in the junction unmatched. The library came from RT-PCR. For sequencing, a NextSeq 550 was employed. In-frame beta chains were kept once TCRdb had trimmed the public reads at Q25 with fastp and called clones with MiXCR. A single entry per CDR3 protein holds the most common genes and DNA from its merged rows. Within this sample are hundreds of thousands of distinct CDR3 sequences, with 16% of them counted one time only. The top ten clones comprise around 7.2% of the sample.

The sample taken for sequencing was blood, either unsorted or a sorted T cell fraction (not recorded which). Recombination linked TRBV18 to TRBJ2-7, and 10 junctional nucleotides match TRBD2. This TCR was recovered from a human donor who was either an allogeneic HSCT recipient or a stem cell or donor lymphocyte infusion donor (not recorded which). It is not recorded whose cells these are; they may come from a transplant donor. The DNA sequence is TGTGCCAGCTCACCACGTGGAAGCGGGGGGGCAGTCTACGAGCAGTACTTC. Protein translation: CASSPRGSGGAVYEQYF.